This TCR beta chain is from a study of cytomegalovirus exposure and HLA in healthy donors. Overall study: An early release of data contained 70 million to 95 million unique TCRs, which came from HLA-typed donors.

The CDR3 loop spans 14 amino acids. Concerning this clone itself: The antigen remains undetermined.

The study, taken as a whole, reports: CMV serostatus was the only recorded immune exposure for donors. It was likely that a cluster of highly shared sequence variants was a sequencing artifact.

13 Jbeta primers and 60 Vbeta primers were used for the PCR. Clones were read by immunoSEQ multiplex PCR, and TCRdb kept only the in-frame ones, dropping some. In the table there are 100,000 or so clones, 84% of which are singletons. The chain recombines TRBV21-1 with TRBJ2-5; the table's TRBD2 call for D was not verified on the DNA. TRBV21-1 is a documented pseudogene. Sequencing input: PBMCs. This sequence originates from a woman in her late teens or twenties in good health and CMV-seronegative. CDR3 nucleotide sequence: TGTGCCAGCAGCAAAGGCGGGGCGGCAGAGACCCAGTACTTC. Translated: CASSKGGAAETQYF.